This T cell receptor beta chain is drawn from a study of CD8 T cells in ankylosing spondylitis. The CDR3 length is 12 residues. V lost 5 bases, J lost 11 bases, and 13 bases lay in between. Per the germline V gene, CDR1 is MNHEY and CDR2 is SMNVEV (reference sequence). Each CDR3 protein gets one entry after TCRdb re-called the 5' RACE reads with MiXCR. The data contain fewer than 180,000 distinct CDR3 sequences, approximately 48% of them singletons. The study, taken as a whole, reports: Eight or nine highly homologous variants formed a TCR beta motif that appeared characteristic of ankylosing spondylitis blood. Within matched ankylosing spondylitis synovial fluid, disease-linked clones were reportedly significantly enriched. Disease-linked clones displayed a CD8+ phenotype and appeared relatively rarely in peripheral blood.

A word on this clonotype: What it binds is not known.

Sequenced sample: synovial fluid, either unsorted or a sorted T cell fraction (not recorded which). The clonotype comes from a male donor with ankylosing spondylitis. This rearrangement joins TRBV27 to TRBJ2-1; D perhaps matches TRBD2 (6 bases). The CDR3 region has the DNA TGTGCCAGCAGTAACGGGAGCGCCCAGCAGTTCTTC. Its translation is CASSNGSAQQFF.